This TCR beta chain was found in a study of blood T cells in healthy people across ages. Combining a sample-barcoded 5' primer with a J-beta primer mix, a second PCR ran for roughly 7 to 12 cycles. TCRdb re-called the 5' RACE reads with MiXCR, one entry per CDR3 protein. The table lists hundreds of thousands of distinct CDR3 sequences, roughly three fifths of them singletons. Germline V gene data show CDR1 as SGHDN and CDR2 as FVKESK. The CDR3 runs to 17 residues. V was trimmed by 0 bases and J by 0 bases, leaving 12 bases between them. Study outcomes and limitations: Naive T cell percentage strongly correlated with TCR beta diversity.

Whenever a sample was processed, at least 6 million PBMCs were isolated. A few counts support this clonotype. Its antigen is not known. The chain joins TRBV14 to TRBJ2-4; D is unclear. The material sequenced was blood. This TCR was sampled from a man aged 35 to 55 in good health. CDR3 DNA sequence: TGTGCCAGCAGCCAAGATGAAGGGCCCCTAGCCAAAAACATTCAGTACTTC. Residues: CASSQDEGPLAKNIQYF.